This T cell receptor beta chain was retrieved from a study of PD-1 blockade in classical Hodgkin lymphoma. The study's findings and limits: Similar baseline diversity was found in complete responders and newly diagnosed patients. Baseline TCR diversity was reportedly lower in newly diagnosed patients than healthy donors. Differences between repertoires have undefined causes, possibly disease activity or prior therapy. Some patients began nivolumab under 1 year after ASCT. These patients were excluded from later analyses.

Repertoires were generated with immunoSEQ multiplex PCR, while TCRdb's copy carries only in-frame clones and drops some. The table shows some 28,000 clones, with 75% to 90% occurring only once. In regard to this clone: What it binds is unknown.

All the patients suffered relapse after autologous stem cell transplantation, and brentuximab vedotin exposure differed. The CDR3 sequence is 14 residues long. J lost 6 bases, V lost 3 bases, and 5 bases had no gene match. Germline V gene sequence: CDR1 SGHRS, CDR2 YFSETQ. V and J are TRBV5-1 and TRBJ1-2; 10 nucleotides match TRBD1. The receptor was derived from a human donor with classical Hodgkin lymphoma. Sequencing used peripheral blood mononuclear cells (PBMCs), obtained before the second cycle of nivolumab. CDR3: CASSSTGTGDGYTF. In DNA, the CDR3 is TGCGCCAGCAGCTCGACCGGGACAGGGGATGGCTACACCTTC.